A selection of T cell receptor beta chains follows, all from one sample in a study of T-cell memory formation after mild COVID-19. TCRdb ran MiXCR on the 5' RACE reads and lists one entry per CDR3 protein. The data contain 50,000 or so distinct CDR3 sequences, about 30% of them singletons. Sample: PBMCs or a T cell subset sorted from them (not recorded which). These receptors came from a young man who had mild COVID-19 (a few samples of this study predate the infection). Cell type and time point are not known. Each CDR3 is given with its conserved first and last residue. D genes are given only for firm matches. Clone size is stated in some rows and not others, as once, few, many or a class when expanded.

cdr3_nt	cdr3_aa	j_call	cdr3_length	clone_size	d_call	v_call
TGTGCTAGTGGTTTGGTAAAGGGACTACTCACAGATACGCAGTATTTT	CASGLVKGLLTDTQYF	TRBJ2-3	16	NA	TRBD2	TRBV12-5
TGTGCCAGCAGTACAACAGGGGTCACAGATACGCAGTATTTT	CASSTTGVTDTQYF	TRBJ2-3	14	NA	TRBD1	TRBV6-6
TGTGCCAGCAGCCAAGGGGTACGCACCGGGGAGCTGTTTTTT	CASSQGVRTGELFF	TRBJ2-2	14	few	NA	TRBV3-1
TGCGCCAGCCGACTAGCGGGGGGAAGCGATACGCAGTATTTT	CASRLAGGSDTQYF	TRBJ2-3	14	many	TRBD2	TRBV5-1
TGTGCCACGCAACACGCGAACACCGGGGAGCTGTTTTTT	CATQHANTGELFF	TRBJ2-2	13	many	NA	TRBV7-2
TGTGCCAGCTTCTCCGGGACAGGGGCACTAAAGGACACCGGGGAGCTGTTTTTT	CASFSGTGALKDTGELFF	TRBJ2-2	18	few	TRBD1	TRBV18
TGCAGTGCTCCTCCAAGGACTAGCGGGGACTACAATGAGCAGTTCTTC	CSAPPRTSGDYNEQFF	TRBJ2-1	16	many	TRBD2	TRBV20-1
TGTGCCAGCAGCTCCCGTGAAGCGGGGGGGCGTGGTGAGCAGTTCTTC	CASSSREAGGRGEQFF	TRBJ2-1	16	NA	TRBD2	TRBV7-2
TGCAGTGCTAGATCCCAGGACAGGGCCTACGAGCAGTACTTC	CSARSQDRAYEQYF	TRBJ2-7	14	many	TRBD1	TRBV20-1
TGTGCCAGCAGCCCCTCCCCGACGGAGGGAGTAGAAAAACTGTTTTTT	CASSPSPTEGVEKLFF	TRBJ1-4	16	few	NA	TRBV3-1
TGTGCCAGCAGCTTATACGGACTAGCTACCACAGATACGCAGTATTTT	CASSLYGLATTDTQYF	TRBJ2-3	16	NA	TRBD2	TRBV9
TGTGCCAGCAGTCCGTTCGGGGGATCCTACAATGAGCAGTTCTTC	CASSPFGGSYNEQFF	TRBJ2-1	15	few	NA	TRBV27
TGCAGTGCTAGAGAGCACCCGGGGACGGCGAACACCGGGGAGCTGTTTTTT	CSAREHPGTANTGELFF	TRBJ2-2	17	NA	NA	TRBV20-1
TGTGCCAGCAGTTACTCGAATGGGGCCACCGGGGAGCTGTTTTTT	CASSYSNGATGELFF	TRBJ2-2	15	few	NA	TRBV6-5
TGCAGTGCTAGAGTTGGCCACGAGCAGTACTTC	CSARVGHEQYF	TRBJ2-7	11	NA	NA	TRBV20-1
TGTGCCAGCTCAGAGGGGAGCTATGGCTACACCTTC	CASSEGSYGYTF	TRBJ1-2	12	NA	NA	TRBV18